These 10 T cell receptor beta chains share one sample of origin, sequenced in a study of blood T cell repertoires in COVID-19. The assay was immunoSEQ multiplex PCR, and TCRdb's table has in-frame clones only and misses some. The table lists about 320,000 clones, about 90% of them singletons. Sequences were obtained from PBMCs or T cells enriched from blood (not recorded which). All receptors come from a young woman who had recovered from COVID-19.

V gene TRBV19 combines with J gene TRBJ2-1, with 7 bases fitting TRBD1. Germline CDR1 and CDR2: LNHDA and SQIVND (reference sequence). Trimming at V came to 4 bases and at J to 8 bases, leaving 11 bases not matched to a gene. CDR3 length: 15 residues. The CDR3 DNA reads TGTGCCAGTAGTACGACGGACAGGATTTTCCATGAGCAGTTCTTC. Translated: CASSTTDRIFHEQFF.

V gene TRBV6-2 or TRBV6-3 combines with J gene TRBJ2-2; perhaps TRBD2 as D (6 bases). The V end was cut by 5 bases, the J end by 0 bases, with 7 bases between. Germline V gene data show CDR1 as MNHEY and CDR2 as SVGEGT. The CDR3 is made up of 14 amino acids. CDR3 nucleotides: TGTGCCAGCAGTCGGGGGTCGAACACCGGGGAGCTGTTTTTT. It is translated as CASSRGSNTGELFF.

CDR3: CASSVGGVADTQYF. The CDR3 DNA follows: TGTGCCAGCAGTGTTGGGGGCGTTGCGGATACGCAGTATTTT. This chain joins TRBV25-1 and TRBJ2-3; TRBD1 might be the D (6 bases). V was trimmed by 4 bases and J by 6 bases, leaving 14 bases between them. CDR3 length: 14 amino acids. CDR1 and CDR2 from the germline V gene are MGHDK and SYGVNS.

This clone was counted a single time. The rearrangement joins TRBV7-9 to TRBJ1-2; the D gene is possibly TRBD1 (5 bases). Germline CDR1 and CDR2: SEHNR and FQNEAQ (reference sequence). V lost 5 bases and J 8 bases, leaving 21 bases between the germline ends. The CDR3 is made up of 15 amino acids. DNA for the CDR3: TGTGCCAGCAGCGTCGACAGCACTTATGCATGGGGCTACACCTTC. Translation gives CASSVDSTYAWGYTF.

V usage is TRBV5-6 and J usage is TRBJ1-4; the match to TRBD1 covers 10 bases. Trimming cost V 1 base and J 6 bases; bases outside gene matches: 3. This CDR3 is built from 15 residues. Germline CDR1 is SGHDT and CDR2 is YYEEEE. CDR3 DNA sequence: TGTGCCAGCAGCTTGACCGGGACAGGGGATGAAAAACTGTTTTTT. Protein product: CASSLTGTGDEKLFF. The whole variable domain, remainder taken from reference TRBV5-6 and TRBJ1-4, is DAGVTQSPTHLIKTRGQQVTLRCSPKSGHDTVSWYQQALGQGPQFIFQYYEEEERQRGNFPDRFSGHQFPNYSSELNVNALLLGDSALYLCASSLTGTGDEKLFFGSGTQLSVL.

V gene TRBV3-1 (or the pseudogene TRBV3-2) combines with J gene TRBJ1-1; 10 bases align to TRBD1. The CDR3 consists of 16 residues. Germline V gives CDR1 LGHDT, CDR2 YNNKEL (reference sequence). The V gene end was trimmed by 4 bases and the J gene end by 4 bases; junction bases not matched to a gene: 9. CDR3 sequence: CASSPDRGEIGTEAFF. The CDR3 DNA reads TGTGCCAGCAGCCCGGACAGGGGGGAGATCGGCACTGAAGCTTTCTTT.

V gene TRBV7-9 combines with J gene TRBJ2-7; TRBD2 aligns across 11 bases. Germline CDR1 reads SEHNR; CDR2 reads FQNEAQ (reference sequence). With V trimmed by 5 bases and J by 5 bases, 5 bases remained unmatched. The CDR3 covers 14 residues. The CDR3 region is CASSGGLADHEQYF. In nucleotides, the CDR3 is TGTGCCAGCAGCGGGGGACTAGCGGACCACGAGCAGTACTTC.

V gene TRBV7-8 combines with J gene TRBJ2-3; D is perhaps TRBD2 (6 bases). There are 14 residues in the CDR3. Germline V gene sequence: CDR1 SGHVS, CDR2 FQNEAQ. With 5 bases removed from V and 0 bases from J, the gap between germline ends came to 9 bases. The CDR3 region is CASSVSGSTDTQYF. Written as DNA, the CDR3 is TGTGCCAGCAGCGTTAGCGGAAGCACAGATACGCAGTATTTT.

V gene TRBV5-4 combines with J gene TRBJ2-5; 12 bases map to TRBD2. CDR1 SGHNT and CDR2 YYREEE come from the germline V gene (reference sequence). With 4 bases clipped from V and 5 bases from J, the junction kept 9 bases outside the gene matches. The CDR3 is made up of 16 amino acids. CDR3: CASSGPSGGAGETQYF. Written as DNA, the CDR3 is TGTGCCAGCAGCGGCCCTAGCGGGGGGGCCGGGGAGACCCAGTACTTC. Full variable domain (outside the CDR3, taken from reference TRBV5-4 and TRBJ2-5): ETGVTQSPTHLIKTRGQQVTLRCSSQSGHNTVSWYQQALGQGPQFIFQYYREEENGRGNFPPRFSGLQFPNYSSELNVNALELDDSALYLCASSGPSGGAGETQYFGPGTRLLVL.

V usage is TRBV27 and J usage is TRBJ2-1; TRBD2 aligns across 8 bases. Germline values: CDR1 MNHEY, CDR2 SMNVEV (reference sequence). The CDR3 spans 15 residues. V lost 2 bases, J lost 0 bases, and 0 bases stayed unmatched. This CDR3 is CASSLAGGSYNEQFF. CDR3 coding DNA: TGTGCCAGCAGTTTAGCGGGGGGCTCCTACAATGAGCAGTTCTTC.